This T cell receptor beta chain was found in a study of T cell responses to AZD1222 COVID-19 vaccine. Overall study context: Second doses at about 4 or about 12 weeks were pooled.

TCRdb's table, derived via immunoSEQ multiplex PCR, lists solely in-frame clones and lacks some. This table has more than 250,000 clones, approximately 93% appearing once. About this clone: The antigen remains unidentified.

Findings and limits, study-wide: Spike-specific TCR breadth and depth were elevated following two AZD1222 doses. Unmutated variant regions are reportedly the target of nearly half of TCRs that are spike-specific.

The CDR3 has 16 amino acids. V gave up 4 bases and J gave up 7 bases, with 20 bases separating them. From germline, CDR1 is KGHSH and CDR2 LQKENI. Sequencing was performed on peripheral blood, taken on day 0 of AZD1222 vaccination. The chain joins TRBV18 to TRBJ2-1, with D tentatively TRBD1 (5 bases). The TCR originated in an adult in good health. CDR3 protein: CASSLTGPPVGNEQFF. The DNA for the CDR3 is TGTGCCAGCTCACTTACAGGCCCACCGGTTGGGAATGAGCAGTTCTTC. The variable domain in full, with the rest retrieved from reference TRBV18 and TRBJ2-1, is NAGVMQNPRHLVRRRGQEARLRCSPMKGHSHVYWYRQLPEEGLKFMVYLQKENIIDESGMPKERFSAEFPKEGPSILRIQQVVRGDSAAYFCASSLTGPPVGNEQFFGPGTRLTVL.